This is a list of T cell receptor beta chains from one sample in a study of CD4 T cells in relation to SARS-CoV-2 and coronaviruses. For these TCRs, the target antigens are not known. Profiled with immunoSEQ multiplex PCR; TCRdb holds only in-frame clones, not every one. The sample records tens of thousands of clones, less than 70% being singletons. What was sequenced was CD4+ T cells from PBMCs, cultured in vitro. Every receptor here comes from a human donor in good health. Each CDR3 is given with its conserved first and last residue. Fields, in order: V gene, J gene, clone size, D gene, CDR3 DNA, CDR3 protein. A D gene is named only where the DNA matches it firmly. Expanded clones are given a class, and other clones once, few, many or no size at all.

TRBV7-3	TRBJ2-3	-	-	TGTGCCAGCAGCGTAGACCAGGGGGATACGCAGTATTTT	CASSVDQGDTQYF
TRBV6-2/TRBV6-3	TRBJ2-2	-	TRBD1	TGTGCCAGCAGTTGGGGCAGGGGGACCGGGGAGCTGTTTTTT	CASSWGRGTGELFF
TRBV19	TRBJ2-7	-	-	TGTGCCAGTAGTCCCCAGGGGACTTTTTCCTACGAGCAGTACTTC	CASSPQGTFSYEQYF
TRBV9	TRBJ1-2	-	TRBD1	TGTGCCAGCAGCCCATGGGACAGGGGGGGGTATGGCTACACCTTC	CASSPWDRGGYGYTF
TRBV9	TRBJ2-2	-	-	TGTGCCAGCAGCGTAGCAATTGGGGACCACACCGGGGAGCTGTTTTTT	CASSVAIGDHTGELFF
TRBV30	TRBJ1-5	-	TRBD1	TGTGCCTGGAGTGGGGACAGGGGCAATCAGCCCCAGCATTTT	CAWSGDRGNQPQHF
TRBV7-2	TRBJ2-5	-	TRBD2	TGTGCCAGCAGCCGGAACATCCAGCGGGATCCAGAGACCCAGTACTTC	CASSRNIQRDPETQYF
TRBV4-1	TRBJ1-5	few	TRBD1	TGCGCCAGCAGCCAACCGGGACAGGGGGTTACTCAGCCCCAGCATTTT	CASSQPGQGVTQPQHF
TRBV27	TRBJ1-1	-	TRBD1	TGTGCCAGCAGTTTACAGGGGGACACTGAAGCTTTCTTT	CASSLQGDTEAFF
TRBV5-4	TRBJ1-6	-	TRBD1	TGTGCCAGCAGCTTGGGCCAGGGGGCGGGATCACCCCTCCACTTT	CASSLGQGAGSPLHF
TRBV6-2/TRBV6-3	TRBJ2-2	-	-	TGTGCCAGCAGTGGACGGGGATGGAGGGAGAACACCGGGGAGCTGTTTTTT	CASSGRGWRENTGELFF
TRBV6-1	TRBJ2-5	few	TRBD2	TGTGCCAGCAGTGAAGGGGGCGCGCGGGAGGGTGGTAGCGAGGACTTC	CASSEGGAREGGSEDF
TRBV2	TRBJ2-5	-	-	TGTGCCAGCACCCCCGAGCAGGGAACGGGGACCCAGTACTTC	CASTPEQGTGTQYF
TRBV9	TRBJ2-1	-	-	TGTGCCAGCAGCCCCTCCCCCGGGGGTGTATCCTACAATGAGCAGTTCTTC	CASSPSPGGVSYNEQFF
TRBV3-1/TRBV3-2	TRBJ2-3	-	TRBD2	TGTGCCAGCAGCCAAGGTAGCGGGAGGGCCCGAGATACGCAGTATTTT	CASSQGSGRARDTQYF
TRBV5-4	TRBJ2-1	few	TRBD2	TGTGCCAGCAGCCCTGGAAGCGGGAGGGCCGGGGATGAGCAGTTCTTC	CASSPGSGRAGDEQFF
TRBV10-3	TRBJ2-7	-	-	TGTGCCATCAGCCCCCTGGGTCACTCGTACTCCTACGAGCAGTACTTC	CAISPLGHSYSYEQYF
TRBV2	TRBJ1-5	few	-	TGTGCCAGCAGTGAAGCGCTTCTCGGGAGAGATCAGCCCCAGCATTTT	CASSEALLGRDQPQHF
TRBV3-1/TRBV3-2	TRBJ1-5	-	-	TGTGCCAGCAGCCAAGGACAGGCCCTCAATCAGCCCCAGCATTTT	CASSQGQALNQPQHF
TRBV25-1	TRBJ1-6	-	-	TGTGCCAGCAGTGAAAGTTGGGGGGTGGGAAATTCACCCCTCCACTTT	CASSESWGVGNSPLHF
TRBV5-6	TRBJ2-7	-	-	TGTGCCAGCAGCTTGTTCGGGGAATATGGCGACGAGCAGTACTTC	CASSLFGEYGDEQYF
TRBV10-3	TRBJ2-7	once	TRBD1	TGTGCAATCCGGACAGGGACTGACGAGCAGTACTTC	CAIRTGTDEQYF
TRBV5-4	TRBJ2-7	-	-	TGTGCCAGCAGCTCCCGCTACGAGCAGTACTTC	CASSSRYEQYF
TRBV4-1	TRBJ1-6	few	TRBD1	TGCGCCAGCAGCCAAGATTTAGGGACAGGGGTCTATAATTCACCCCTCCACTTT	CASSQDLGTGVYNSPLHF
TRBV29-1	TRBJ2-3	once	-	TGCAGCGTTGATTCTTCTACCACAGATACGCAGTATTTT	CSVDSSTTDTQYF
TRBV30	TRBJ2-2	few	TRBD1	TGTGCCTGGATGTGGACAGGGCTGAACACCGGGGAGCTGTTTTTT	CAWMWTGLNTGELFF
TRBV19	TRBJ1-5	-	-	TGTGCCAGTAGTCCGGGGAGCAATCAGCCCCAGCATTTT	CASSPGSNQPQHF
TRBV5-1	TRBJ1-1	few	-	TGCGCCAGCAGACGAGGGGGATCGAACACTGAAGCTTTCTTT	CASRRGGSNTEAFF
TRBV9	TRBJ1-1	-	-	TGTGCCAGCAGCCCTCGGACAGTGAACACTGAAGCTTTCTTT	CASSPRTVNTEAFF
TRBV4-1	TRBJ2-1	-	TRBD1	TGCGCCAGCAGCCAAGGACAGGGCGCCTACAATGAGCAGTTCTTC	CASSQGQGAYNEQFF
TRBV25-1	TRBJ1-5	once	TRBD1	TGTGCCAGCAGTGACACAGGGGGGTATCAGCCCCAGCATTTT	CASSDTGGYQPQHF
TRBV5-1	TRBJ2-5	-	-	TGCGCCAGCAGCCCAGGGGAGACCCAGTACTTC	CASSPGETQYF
TRBV4-1	TRBJ2-1	-	TRBD2	TGCGCCAGCAGCCAATTCCTAGCGGGGCCCAATGAGCAGTTCTTC	CASSQFLAGPNEQFF
TRBV29-1	TRBJ2-1	once	TRBD1	TGCAGCGTTACTCCGGGACAGGGATCCCTCTATGAGCAGTTCTTC	CSVTPGQGSLYEQFF
TRBV7-9	TRBJ2-1	-	TRBD2	TGTGCCAGCAGCCCCCGACTAGCGGGGGGGTACAATGAGCAGTTCTTC	CASSPRLAGGYNEQFF
TRBV11-2	TRBJ2-1	-	-	TGTGCCAGCAGCTTAGTCGCGGGAAAAAACAATGAGCAGTTCTTC	CASSLVAGKNNEQFF
TRBV2	TRBJ1-1	few	TRBD1	TGTGCCACCCTCACCCAGGGGGGGACTGAAGCTTTCTTT	CATLTQGGTEAFF
TRBV4-3	TRBJ2-2	-	-	TGCGCCAGCAGCCAAGAGGGCGTAATAGCCGCGAACACCGGGGAGCTGTTTTTT	CASSQEGVIAANTGELFF
TRBV9	TRBJ2-3	-	-	TGTGCCAGCAGCCTAGGGGTCTCGAGCGCGCAGTATTTT	CASSLGVSSAQYF
TRBV6-2/TRBV6-3	TRBJ1-3	-	-	TGTGCCAGCAGCCGCGTCCCTCTCGGAAACACCATATATTTT	CASSRVPLGNTIYF
TRBV29-1	TRBJ2-3	-	-	TGCAGCGTTGCCGGGCGGGGCTTTGGGTCTGATACGCAGTATTTT	CSVAGRGFGSDTQYF
TRBV9	TRBJ1-4	-	-	TGTGCCACTACGCCCGAGACAAGTAATGAAAAACTGTTTTTT	CATTPETSNEKLFF
TRBV12-3/TRBV12-4	TRBJ2-1	few	-	TGTGCCAGCAGTTTTAGTCAGGGGATGAAGTTCTTC	CASSFSQGMKFF
TRBV5-5	TRBJ2-1	-	TRBD1	TGTGCCAGCAGCCTGTGGGACAGGGGGCGTCATGAGCAGTTCTTC	CASSLWDRGRHEQFF
TRBV7-2	TRBJ1-2	-	-	TGTGCCAGCAGCTTAGGGGCTGACTATGGCTACACCTTC	CASSLGADYGYTF
TRBV6-2/TRBV6-3	TRBJ2-7	-	TRBD2	TGTGCCAGCAGTTCCCGGACTAGCAACTCCTACGAGCAGTACTTC	CASSSRTSNSYEQYF
TRBV19	TRBJ2-5	-	TRBD1	TGTGCCAGTAGAGCGCAAGGACAGGGGACGGAGACCCAGTACTTC	CASRAQGQGTETQYF
TRBV14	TRBJ1-1	-	TRBD1	TGTGCCAGCAGCCAACGGGCGACAGGGCCCGACACTGAAGCTTTCTTT	CASSQRATGPDTEAFF
TRBV4-1	TRBJ1-5	-	-	TGCGCCAGCAGCCGACTCCAGGGTATTCAGCCCCAGCATTTT	CASSRLQGIQPQHF
TRBV19	TRBJ1-5	-	-	TGTGCCAGTACCCCCCAGCCGACGGGGTATAGCAATCAGCCCCAGCATTTT	CASTPQPTGYSNQPQHF
TRBV18	TRBJ2-3	-	-	TGTGCCAGCTCCCCCGGTTTAGCGGCAGATACGCAGTATTTT	CASSPGLAADTQYF
TRBV30	TRBJ1-2	-	TRBD1	TGTGCCTGGAGCCCCGGGACAGCCTTTGGCTACACCTTC	CAWSPGTAFGYTF
TRBV7-9	TRBJ2-7	-	TRBD2	TGTGCCAGCAGCTTAGGTGGCCAAGCGGGAGTCCGCGAGCAGTACTTC	CASSLGGQAGVREQYF
TRBV9	TRBJ2-1	-	TRBD2	TGTGCCAGCAGCGGAGGGGGGACTAGCGGGTACAATGAGCAGTTCTTC	CASSGGGTSGYNEQFF
TRBV2	TRBJ2-1	-	-	TGTGCCAGCTCCCTAGGGGGAGGGCCCTACAATGAGCAGTTCTTC	CASSLGGGPYNEQFF
TRBV5-1	TRBJ2-5	-	-	TGCGCCAGCAGCTTGAGCGGAGGGGAGACCCAGTACTTC	CASSLSGGETQYF
TRBV5-1	TRBJ1-6	few	TRBD1	TGCGCCAGCAGCTTGGCCGGGACAGTCTATAATTCACCCCTCCACTTT	CASSLAGTVYNSPLHF
TRBV2	TRBJ2-7	-	TRBD1	TGTGCCAGCAGTGGACAGGGGACCTACGAGCAGTACTTC	CASSGQGTYEQYF
TRBV4-3	TRBJ2-7	-	TRBD1	TGCGCCAGCAGCCAAGACATGGGACAGGGATTTCGCGAGCAGTACTTC	CASSQDMGQGFREQYF
TRBV12-3/TRBV12-4	TRBJ1-2	-	TRBD1	TGTGCCAGCAGTTCCCGGACAGGGGAGGGCTACACCTTC	CASSSRTGEGYTF